Listed below are T cell receptor beta chains from one sample, sequenced in a study of monozygotic twins with inflammatory bowel disease. With the 5' RACE reads reprocessed, TCRdb shows one record per CDR3 protein and no DNA. The sample totals around 100,000 distinct CDR3 sequences. The sequenced sample was blood. These TCRs come from a human donor with ulcerative colitis or Crohn's disease, or a healthy co-twin of an affected twin (not recorded which). Each CDR3 is given with its conserved first and last residue.

TRBJ2-7	TRBV5-1	CASTMLSGTGAYEQYF
TRBJ2-7	TRBV6-5	CASSYKGTGPGHHEQYF
TRBJ2-7	TRBV10-3	CAIESRTGTYEQYF
TRBJ1-1	TRBV5-1	CASSLEQGFAEAFF
TRBJ2-5	TRBV6-2/TRBV6-3	CASSGLRAKVTQYF
TRBJ2-3	TRBV30	CAWRKAGGFSTDTQYF
TRBJ2-1	TRBV5-4	CASSNRDRAYNEQFF
TRBJ2-1	TRBV12-3/TRBV12-4	CASSLGLAASYNEQFF
TRBJ2-6	TRBV9	CASVGSAIGGANVLTF
TRBJ2-3	TRBV7-9	CASSPQATDTQYF
TRBJ1-3	TRBV5-6	CASSLWGSGNTIYF
TRBJ2-5	TRBV20-1	CSARGGGETQYF
TRBJ2-5	TRBV7-6	CASSLASRETQYF
TRBJ2-7	TRBV14	CASSQKNAYEQYF
TRBJ2-7	TRBV5-5	CASSLAGSRGRAYEQYF
TRBJ2-5	TRBV6-1	CASSRLAGWSGLQETQYF